This TCR beta chain appears in the sequencing data of a study of blood T cell repertoires in COVID-19. Study at large: There were acute and convalescent COVID-19 samples, and they came from the United States, Italy and Spain.

Germline V lookup: CDR1 LGHNA, CDR2 YSLEER. The CDR3 length is 17 residues. V gave up 4 bases and J gave up 4 bases, with 20 bases separating them. Original data processing: From reference gene primer amplification, estimates of nucleated cell counts were derived. This table comes from immunoSEQ multiplex PCR, and its TCRdb copy is limited to in-frame clones, with some not included. V and J calls and clone size are given by that table; D and trimming were obtained from the DNA. Of over 75,000 clones listed, around 83% were seen once; the top ten hold about 22%. This chain connects TRBV4-3 to TRBJ2-1; possibly TRBD2 for D (6 bases). Sequenced: peripheral blood. The receptor's source is a woman aged 45-60 years with acute or convalescent COVID-19. CDR3 sequence: CASSPYRLVGKYNEQFF. The CDR3 nucleotides are TGCGCCAGCAGCCCCTATAGACTAGTAGGAAAATACAATGAGCAGTTCTTC.